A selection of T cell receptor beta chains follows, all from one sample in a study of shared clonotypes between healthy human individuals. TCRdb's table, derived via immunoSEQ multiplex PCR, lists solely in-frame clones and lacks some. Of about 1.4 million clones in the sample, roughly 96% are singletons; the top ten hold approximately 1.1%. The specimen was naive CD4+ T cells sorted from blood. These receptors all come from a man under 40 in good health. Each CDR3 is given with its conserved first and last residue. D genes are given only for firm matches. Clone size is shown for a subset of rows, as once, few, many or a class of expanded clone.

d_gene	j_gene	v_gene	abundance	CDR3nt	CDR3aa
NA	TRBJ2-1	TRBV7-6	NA	TGTGCCAGCAGCCCAGAAGGGGGTAGCTCCTACAATGAGCAGTTCTTC	CASSPEGGSSYNEQFF
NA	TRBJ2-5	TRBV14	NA	TGTGCCAGCAGCCAATTCAGGTCAGAGACCCAGTACTTC	CASSQFRSETQYF
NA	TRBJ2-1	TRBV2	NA	TGTGCCAGCAGCGAGATATTGGTAGGGAACGATGAGCAGTTCTTC	CASSEILVGNDEQFF
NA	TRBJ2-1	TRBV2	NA	TGTGCCAGCAGTGAAGACGTGAGTCGGAATGAGCAGTTCTTC	CASSEDVSRNEQFF
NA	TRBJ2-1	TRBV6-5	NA	TGTGCCAGCAGTCCTACTAGTCGCTCCTACAATGAGCAGTTCTTC	CASSPTSRSYNEQFF
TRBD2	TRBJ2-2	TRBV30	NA	TGTGCCTGGAGGAGGCCAGCGGGAACCGGGGAGCTGTTTTTT	CAWRRPAGTGELFF
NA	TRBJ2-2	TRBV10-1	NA	TGCGCCAGCAGTGAGGGGAGCTCCGGGGAGCTGTTTTTT	CASSEGSSGELFF
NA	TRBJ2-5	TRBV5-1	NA	TGCGCCAGCATCGGAATGGGGGAGACCCAGTACTTC	CASIGMGETQYF
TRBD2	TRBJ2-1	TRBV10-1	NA	TGCGCCAGCAGTGGAGGCCTAGCGGGAGGGCACAATGAGCAGTTCTTC	CASSGGLAGGHNEQFF
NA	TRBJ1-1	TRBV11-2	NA	TGTGCCAGCAGCTATTCCGGGACGGCCGAAGCTTTCTTT	CASSYSGTAEAFF
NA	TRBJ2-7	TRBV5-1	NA	TGCGCCAGCAGCTTGGAAGCCGGCCTCGACGAGCAGTACTTC	CASSLEAGLDEQYF
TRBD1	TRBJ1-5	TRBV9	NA	TGTGCCAGCAGCGCATCGACAGGGCCCGAGCCCCAGCATTTT	CASSASTGPEPQHF
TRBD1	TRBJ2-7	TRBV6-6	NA	TGTGCCAGCAGTCTGGACAGGGGGTACGAGCAGTACTTC	CASSLDRGYEQYF
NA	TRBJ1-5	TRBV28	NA	TGTGCCAGCCAACGACAGTCCTCAGGACCCCAGCATTTT	CASQRQSSGPQHF
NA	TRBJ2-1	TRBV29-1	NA	TGCAGCTCCAGATCAGGGTACAATGAGCAGTTCTTC	CSSRSGYNEQFF
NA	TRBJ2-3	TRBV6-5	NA	TGTGCCAGCAGACACCCAGGCACAGATACGCAGTATTTT	CASRHPGTDTQYF
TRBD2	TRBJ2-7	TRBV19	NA	TGTGCCAGTAGCAAGCTAGCGGGGATCGACGAGCAGTACTTC	CASSKLAGIDEQYF
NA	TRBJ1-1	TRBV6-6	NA	TGTGCCAGCAGCCTCCTAGGGAGGACTGAAGCTTTCTTT	CASSLLGRTEAFF
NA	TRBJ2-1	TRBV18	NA	TGTGCCAGCTCACCACTAGGGCAGGCAGCTGAGCAGTTCTTC	CASSPLGQAAEQFF
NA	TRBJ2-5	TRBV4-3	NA	TGCGCCAGCAGCCAAGGCAGGGAAAAGACCCAGTACTTC	CASSQGREKTQYF
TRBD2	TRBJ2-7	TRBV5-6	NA	TGTGCCAGCAGCTTGGGGACTAGCCGGAGCTACGAGCAGTACTTC	CASSLGTSRSYEQYF
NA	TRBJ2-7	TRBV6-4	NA	TGTGCCAGCAGTGAGGTTCAACCTTTCTACGAGCAGTACTTC	CASSEVQPFYEQYF
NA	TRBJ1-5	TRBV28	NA	TGTGCCGCCAGGGGTTCTAGCAATCAGCCCCAGCATTTT	CAARGSSNQPQHF
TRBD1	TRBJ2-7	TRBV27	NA	TGTGCCAGCAGTGCGGGACAGGGCCATAGTGGGACCTACGAGCAGTACTTC	CASSAGQGHSGTYEQYF
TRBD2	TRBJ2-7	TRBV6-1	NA	TGTGCCAGCAGTTCTCGACTAGCGGGCCCCTACGAGCAGTACTTC	CASSSRLAGPYEQYF
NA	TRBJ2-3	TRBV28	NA	TGTGCCAGCAGTTTTCGACAAGGGGCCACAGATACGCAGTATTTT	CASSFRQGATDTQYF
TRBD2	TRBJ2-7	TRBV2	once	TGTGCCAGCAGCCCCTTGCGGGAGGGGAACGAGCAGTACTTC	CASSPLREGNEQYF
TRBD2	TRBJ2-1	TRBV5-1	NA	TGCGCCAGCAGCTTGGGACTAGCTACAAGCCGACACAATGAGCAGTTCTTC	CASSLGLATSRHNEQFF